This T cell receptor beta chain appears in the sequencing data of a study of shared clonotypes between healthy human individuals. Repertoires were generated with immunoSEQ multiplex PCR, while TCRdb's copy carries only in-frame clones and drops some. Of about 2.4 million clones listed, 85% to 95% are singletons. The TCR comes from a man between 18 and 29 years old in good health. The sequenced sample was naive CD4+ T cells sorted from blood. The subset denotes: CD45RA+ positively selected.

CDR3 nucleotides: TGTGCCAGCAGCTTAGACCGGACAGGGAATGAAAAACTGTTTTTT. Translated: CASSLDRTGNEKLFF. The chain employs TRBV7-9 and TRBJ1-4; the match to TRBD1 covers 8 bases. The CDR3 has 15 residues. CDR1 is SEHNR and CDR2 is FQNEAQ in the germline V gene (reference sequence). The junction had 3 bases not matched to a gene; V was cut back by 1 base and J by 5 bases. Filled out from reference TRBV7-9 and TRBJ1-4, the complete variable domain reads DTGVSQNPRHKITKRGQNVTFRCDPISEHNRLYWYRQTLGQGPEFLTYFQNEAQLEKSRLLSDRFSAERPKGSFSTLEIQRTEQGDSAMYLCASSLDRTGNEKLFFGSGTQLSVL.